A selection of T cell receptor beta chains follows, all from one sample in a study of cytomegalovirus exposure and HLA in healthy donors. The data were produced by immunoSEQ multiplex PCR, yet TCRdb's version contains in-frame clones alone and is incomplete. Found here are around 63,000 clones; the top ten clones hold approximately 1.6%. The sample comprised PBMCs. The receptors come from a woman in her twenties or thirties in good health and CMV-seronegative. The conserved cysteine and the conserved F or W are not part of the CDR3 here.

V	J	CDR3
TRBV25-1	TRBJ2-1	ASSARLAGQGYNEQF
TRBV6-5	TRBJ2-5	ASSGTGTQETQY
TRBV7-9	TRBJ2-3	ASSLRWRSTDTQY
TRBV30	TRBJ1-2	AVPGQETHGYT
TRBV18	TRBJ1-6	ASSGGLEGSPLH
TRBV7-2	TRBJ1-1	ASSRLGGRMNTEAF
TRBV7-9	TRBJ1-2	ASSLGAGTGYYT
TRBV29-1	TRBJ2-3	SVEYRAGRADTQY
TRBV11-2	TRBJ2-5	ASSFGLPEETQY
TRBV5-1	TRBJ2-7	ASSGAVHEQY
TRBV6-5	TRBJ1-1	ASSLESYTEAL
TRBV4-3	TRBJ1-2	ASSQDRTVYGYT
TRBV19	TRBJ2-2	ATRGQAGELF
TRBV9	TRBJ1-3	ASSKGSFSGNTIY
TRBV6-5	TRBJ2-1	ASIPRDSSYNEQF
TRBV7-9	TRBJ1-1	ASSENTGAAF
TRBV7-9	TRBJ2-5	ASSMTGKETQY
TRBV29-1	TRBJ1-5	SASDPGSNQPQH
TRBV6-5	TRBJ2-7	ASSPRGQSAHEQY
TRBV6-1	TRBJ2-5	ASSEGTSGGRETQY
TRBV27	TRBJ1-2	ASSLSQGGANYGYT
TRBV5-1	TRBJ2-4	ASSSGLAGGPANIQY
TRBV7-9	TRBJ2-3	ASSWSQKATDTQY
TRBV18	TRBJ2-5	ASSPKLAGAAETQY